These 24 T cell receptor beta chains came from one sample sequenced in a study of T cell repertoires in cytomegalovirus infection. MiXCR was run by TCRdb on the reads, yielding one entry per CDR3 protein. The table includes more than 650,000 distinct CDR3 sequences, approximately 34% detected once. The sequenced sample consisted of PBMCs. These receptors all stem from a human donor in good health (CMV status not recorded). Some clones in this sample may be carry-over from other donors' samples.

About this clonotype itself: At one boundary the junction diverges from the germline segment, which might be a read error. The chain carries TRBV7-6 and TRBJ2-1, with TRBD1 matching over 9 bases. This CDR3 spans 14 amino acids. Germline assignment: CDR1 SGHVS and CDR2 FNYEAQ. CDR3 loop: CASSRGQGEGEQFF. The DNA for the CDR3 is TGTGCTAGCAGCCGGGGACAGGGTGAAGGTGAGCAGTTCTTC.

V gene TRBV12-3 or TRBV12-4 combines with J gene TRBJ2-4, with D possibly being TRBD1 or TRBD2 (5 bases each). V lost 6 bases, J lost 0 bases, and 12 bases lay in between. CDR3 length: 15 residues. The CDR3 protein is CASSLTGTAKNIQYF. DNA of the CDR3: TGTGCCAGCAGCTTGACCGGGACAGCCAAAAACATTCAGTACTTC.

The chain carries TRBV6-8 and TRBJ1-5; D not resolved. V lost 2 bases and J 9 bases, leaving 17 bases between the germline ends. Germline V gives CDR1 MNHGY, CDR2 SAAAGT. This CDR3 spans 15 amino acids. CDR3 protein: CASSYSPDGLGPQHF. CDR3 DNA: TGTGCCAGCAGTTACAGCCCGGACGGTCTAGGGCCCCAGCATTTT.

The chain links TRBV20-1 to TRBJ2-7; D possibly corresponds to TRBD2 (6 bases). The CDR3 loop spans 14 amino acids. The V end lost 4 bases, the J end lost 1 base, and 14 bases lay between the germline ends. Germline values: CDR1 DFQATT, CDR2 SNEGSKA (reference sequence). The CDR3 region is CSAKKTGESYEQYF. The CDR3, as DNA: TGCAGTGCTAAGAAGACGGGAGAATCCTACGAGCAGTACTTC.

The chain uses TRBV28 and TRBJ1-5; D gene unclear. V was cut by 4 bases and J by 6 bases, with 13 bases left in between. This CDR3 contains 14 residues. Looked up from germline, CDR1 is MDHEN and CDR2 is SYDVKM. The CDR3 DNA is TGTGCCAGCAGTTGGACGGCGGGTGGTCAGCCCCAGCATTTT. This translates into CASSWTAGGQPQHF.

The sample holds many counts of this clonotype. Here the CDR3 reads CASSRAGAKNIQYF. CDR3 DNA sequence: TGTGCCAGCAGCCGCGCTGGCGCCAAAAACATTCAGTACTTC. This sequence joins TRBV7-2 and TRBJ2-4; D not resolved. From germline, CDR1 is SGHTA and CDR2 FQGNSA. The CDR3 has 14 residues. The ends were cut back, 5 bases at V and 1 base at J, with 9 bases in the middle.

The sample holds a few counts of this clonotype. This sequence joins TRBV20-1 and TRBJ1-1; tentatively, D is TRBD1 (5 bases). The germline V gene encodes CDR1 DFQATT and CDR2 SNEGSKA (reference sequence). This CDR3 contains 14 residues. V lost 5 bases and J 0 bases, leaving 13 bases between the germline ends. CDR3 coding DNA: TGCAGTGCTTATCACGGGGCGATGAACACTGAAGCTTTCTTT. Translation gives CSAYHGAMNTEAFF.

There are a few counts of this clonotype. The CDR3 sequence: CASSMVAGTDTQYF. CDR3 sequence (DNA): TGTGCCAGTAGTATGGTCGCAGGGACCGATACGCAGTATTTT. The chain links TRBV19 to TRBJ2-3; D is perhaps TRBD1 or TRBD2 (5 bases each). The length of the CDR3 is 14 residues. The germline V gene encodes CDR1 LNHDA and CDR2 SQIVND (reference sequence). Trimming removed 3 bases from V and 6 bases from J, with 13 bases in between.

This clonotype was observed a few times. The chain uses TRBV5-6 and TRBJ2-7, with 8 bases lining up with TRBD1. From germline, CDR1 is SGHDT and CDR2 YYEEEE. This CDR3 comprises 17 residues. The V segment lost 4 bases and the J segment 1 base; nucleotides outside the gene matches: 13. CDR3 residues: CASSPVSGQGWSYEQYF. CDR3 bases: TGTGCCAGCAGCCCTGTGAGCGGACAGGGCTGGTCCTACGAGCAGTACTTC.

The CDR3 coding sequence is TGTGCCACACTACGGGGCTATGGCTACACCTTC. It yields the protein CATLRGYGYTF. The rearrangement uses TRBV7-9 and TRBJ1-2; D unresolved. CDR1 SEHNR and CDR2 FQNEAQ come from the germline V gene (reference sequence). Trimming left V 10 bases short and J 4 bases short, with 10 bases between. This CDR3 has 11 amino acids.

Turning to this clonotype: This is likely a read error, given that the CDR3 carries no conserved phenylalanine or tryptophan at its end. CDR3 loop: CASSEEGPGGGELDGYTL. CDR3 coding DNA: TGTGCCAGCAGTGAAGAGGGGCCTGGAGGGGGCGAATTGGATGGCTACACCTTA. The rearrangement links TRBV6-1 to TRBJ1-2; TRBD1 matches 7 bases. Looked up from germline, CDR1 is MNHNS and CDR2 is SASEGT. There are 18 residues in the CDR3. V shed 1 base and J 6 bases; nucleotides not matched to a gene: 17.

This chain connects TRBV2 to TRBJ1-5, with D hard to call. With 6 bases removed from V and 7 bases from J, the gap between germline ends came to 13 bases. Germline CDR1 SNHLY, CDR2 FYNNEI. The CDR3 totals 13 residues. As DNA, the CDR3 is TGTGCCAGCAGCCGAAATTTTGGGCAGCCCCAGCATTTT. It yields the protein CASSRNFGQPQHF.

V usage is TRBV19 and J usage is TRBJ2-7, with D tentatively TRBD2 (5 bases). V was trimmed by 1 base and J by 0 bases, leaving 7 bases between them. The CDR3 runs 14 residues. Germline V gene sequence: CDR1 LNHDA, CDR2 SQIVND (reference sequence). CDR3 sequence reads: CASSIVGSSYEQYF. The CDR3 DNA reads TGTGCCAGTAGTATAGTGGGGAGCTCCTACGAGCAGTACTTC.

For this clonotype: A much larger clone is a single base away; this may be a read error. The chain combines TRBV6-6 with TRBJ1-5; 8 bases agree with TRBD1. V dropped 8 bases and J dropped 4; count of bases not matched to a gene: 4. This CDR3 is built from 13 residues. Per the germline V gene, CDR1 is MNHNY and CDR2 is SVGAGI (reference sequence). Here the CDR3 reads CASGRTGNQPQHF. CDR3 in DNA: TGTGCCAGCGGCCGGACAGGGAATCAGCCCCAGCATTTT.

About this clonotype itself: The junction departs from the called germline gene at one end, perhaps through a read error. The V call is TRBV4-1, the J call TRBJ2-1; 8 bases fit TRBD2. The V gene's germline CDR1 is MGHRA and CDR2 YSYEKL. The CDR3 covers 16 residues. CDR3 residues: CASSQARSGGYNEQFF. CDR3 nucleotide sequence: TGTGCCAGCAGCCAAGCCCGAAGCGGGGGTTACAATGAGCAGTTCTTC.

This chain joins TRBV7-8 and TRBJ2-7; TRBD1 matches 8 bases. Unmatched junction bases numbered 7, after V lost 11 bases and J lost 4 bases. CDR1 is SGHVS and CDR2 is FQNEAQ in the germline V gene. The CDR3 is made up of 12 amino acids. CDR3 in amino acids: CACRGQGYEQYF. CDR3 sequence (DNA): TGTGCCTGCCGCGGACAGGGATACGAGCAGTACTTC.

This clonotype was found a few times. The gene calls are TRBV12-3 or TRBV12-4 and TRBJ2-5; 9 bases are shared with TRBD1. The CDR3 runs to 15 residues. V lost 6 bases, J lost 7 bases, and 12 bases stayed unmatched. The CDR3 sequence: CASRPTWTGVGTQYF. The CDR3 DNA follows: TGTGCCAGCAGGCCCACATGGACAGGGGTCGGGACCCAGTACTTC.

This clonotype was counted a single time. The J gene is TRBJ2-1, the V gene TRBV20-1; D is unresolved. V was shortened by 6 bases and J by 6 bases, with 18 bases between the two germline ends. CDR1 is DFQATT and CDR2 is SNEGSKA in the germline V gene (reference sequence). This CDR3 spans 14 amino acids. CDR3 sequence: CSAPGSRRINEQFF. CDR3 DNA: TGCAGTGCCCCCGGGTCTCGGCGTATCAATGAGCAGTTCTTC.

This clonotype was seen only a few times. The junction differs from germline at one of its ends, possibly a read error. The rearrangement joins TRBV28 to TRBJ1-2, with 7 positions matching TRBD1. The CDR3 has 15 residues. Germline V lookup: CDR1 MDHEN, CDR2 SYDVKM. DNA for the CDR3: TGTGCCAGCAGTTTACGGAACAGGGGTAACGATGGCTACACCTTC. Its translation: CASSLRNRGNDGYTF.

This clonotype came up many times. The CDR3 DNA is TGTGCCAGCAGCCCCCGAGGACTAGCGGGATACAATGAGCAGTTCTTC. As protein: CASSPRGLAGYNEQFF. The V call is TRBV7-2, the J call TRBJ2-1, with TRBD2 matching over 12 bases. Germline-derived CDR1 and CDR2 are SGHTA and FQGNSA. Unmatched junction bases numbered 6, after V lost 5 bases and J lost 4 bases. The CDR3 spans 16 residues. Filled out from reference TRBV7-2 and TRBJ2-1, the complete variable domain reads GAGVSQSPSNKVTEKGKDVELRCDPISGHTALYWYRQSLGQGLEFLIYFQGNSAPDKSGLPSDRFSAERTGGSVSTLTIQRTQQEDSAVYLCASSPRGLAGYNEQFFGPGTRLTVL.

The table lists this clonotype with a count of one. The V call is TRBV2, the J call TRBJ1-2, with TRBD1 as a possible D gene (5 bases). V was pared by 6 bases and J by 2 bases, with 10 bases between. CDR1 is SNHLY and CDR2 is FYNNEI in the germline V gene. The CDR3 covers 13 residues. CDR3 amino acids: CASRGTDNYGYTF. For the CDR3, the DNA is TGTGCCAGCAGAGGGACCGACAACTATGGCTACACCTTC.

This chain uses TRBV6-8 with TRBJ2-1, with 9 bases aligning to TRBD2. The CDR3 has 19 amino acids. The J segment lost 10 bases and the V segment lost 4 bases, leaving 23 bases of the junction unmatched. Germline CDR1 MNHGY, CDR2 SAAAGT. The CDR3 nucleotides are TGTGCCAGCAGTTCTCGCACTATTCGTGGCGGGAGGGGTCTGGGGGAGCAGTTCTTC. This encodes CASSSRTIRGGRGLGEQFF.

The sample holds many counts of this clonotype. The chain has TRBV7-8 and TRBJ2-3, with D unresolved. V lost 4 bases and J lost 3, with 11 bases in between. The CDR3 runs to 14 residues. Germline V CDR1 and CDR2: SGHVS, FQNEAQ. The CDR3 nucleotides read TGTGCCAGCAGCTCCCTCGGGTGGACAGATACGCAGTATTTT. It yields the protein CASSSLGWTDTQYF.

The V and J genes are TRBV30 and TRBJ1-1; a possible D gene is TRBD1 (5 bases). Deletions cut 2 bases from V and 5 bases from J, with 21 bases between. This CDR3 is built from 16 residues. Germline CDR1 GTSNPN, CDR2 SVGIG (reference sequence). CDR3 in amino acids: CAWSPPSGAFGTEAFF. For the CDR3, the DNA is TGTGCCTGGAGTCCACCCTCCGGGGCCTTTGGGACTGAAGCTTTCTTT.